This T cell receptor (beta chain) was sequenced in a study of blood T cell repertoires in COVID-19 (dated by TCRdb to 2019 to 2021). Regarding the complete study: The collaborator samples originated in the United States, Italy and Spain and spanned the acute and convalescent phases of COVID-19. The material from the prospective study consisted of cDNA or gDNA derived from T cells, B-cell-depleted T cells, or PBMCs. Deeply sampled blood TCRbeta repertoires from subjects exposed to, actively infected with, or recovered from COVID-19 were included in the dataset. The repertoires were released in a freely available public database intended as a resource for research on the immune response to SARS-CoV-2. Samples were obtained from the ongoing ImmuneRACE study (first 160 participants) and from 1,000 to 1,500 subjects provided by 6 global collaborators. Sample metadata almost always included a de-identified subject ID, COVID-19 status, age in years and sex. Where HLA class I and class II types were available, the types were taken from metadata supplied by the sample provider, not from assay-based typing.

According to the germline V gene, CDR1 reads MDHEN and CDR2 reads SYDVKM. The CDR3 runs 14 residues from the cysteine to the phenylalanine. Only the CDR3 region is kept as DNA, spanning 42 bases read in frame from base 1. Germline trimming: 10 bases from V, 4 bases from J; junction bases outside gene matches: 6. TCRbeta CDR3 regions were amplified from genomic DNA by means of the immunoSEQ Assay, a bias-controlled multiplex PCR. As for how the authors treated the data: Within the assay, amplification of reference gene primers was used to estimate how many nucleated cells each sample contained. To quantify the absolute abundance of each unique TCRbeta CDR3 rearrangement, sequence reads were collapsed and filtered. For each sample, productive Simpson clonality was calculated as the square root of Simpson's diversity index across productive rearrangements. The table was pulled from immuneACCESS by TCRdb, which kept in-frame rearrangements only. Such tables lose some clones; where checked, under half of the loss comes from unresolved V genes, and the rest has no known cause. From that table come the V and J calls and clone size; the DNA was used to work out D and trimming. The sample yields roughly 200,000 clones; more than 80% were counted once. The biggest ten clones account for roughly 7.7% of the sample.

Overall study outcomes, separate from this receptor: How much clinical and demographic metadata was included differed by source and by participant, and the metadata was provided uncurated.

In the case of this clone: Its antigen is unknown. No qualities accompany the bases; no much larger clone lies one base away.

Whole blood was collected in K2EDTA tubes by collaborating institutions according to the institutions' own protocols. For TCRbeta analysis, collaborator samples were shipped as frozen whole blood, as isolated PBMCs, or as DNA extracted from either sample type. Sequencing was done on a sample of peripheral blood. The receptor's source is a woman aged 55-70 years with acute or convalescent COVID-19. The receptor chain draws on TRBV28 and TRBJ2-2; TRBD1 matches 10 bases in the middle. For the CDR3, the sequence is CAIGTGAATGELFF. The DNA reads TGTGCCATCGGGACAGGGGCCGCCACCGGGGAGCTGTTTTTT.